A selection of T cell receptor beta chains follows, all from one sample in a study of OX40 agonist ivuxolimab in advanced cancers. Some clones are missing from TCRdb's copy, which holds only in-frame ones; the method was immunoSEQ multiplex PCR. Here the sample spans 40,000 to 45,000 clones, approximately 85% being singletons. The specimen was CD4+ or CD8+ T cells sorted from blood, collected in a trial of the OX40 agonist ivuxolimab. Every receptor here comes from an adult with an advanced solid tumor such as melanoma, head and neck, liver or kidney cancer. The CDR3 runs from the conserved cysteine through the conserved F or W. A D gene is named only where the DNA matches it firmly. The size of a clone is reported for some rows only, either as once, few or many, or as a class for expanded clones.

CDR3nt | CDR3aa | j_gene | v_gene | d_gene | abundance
TGTGCCAGCAGTTCGACTAGCGGGCCGGATGAGCAGTTCTTC | CASSSTSGPDEQFF | TRBJ2-1 | TRBV6-6 | TRBD2 | once
TGTGCCAGCACCCTTTGGGGAAAAGCTGATCAGCCCCAGCATTTT | CASTLWGKADQPQHF | TRBJ1-5 | TRBV27 | - | few
TGTGCCTGGAGTGTAAGGTGGGCCGATGGCTACACCTTC | CAWSVRWADGYTF | TRBJ1-2 | TRBV30 | - | -
TGTGTCAGAAGCTCCGACCTTTATAAGGGGAACACTGAAGCTTTCTTT | CVRSSDLYKGNTEAFF | TRBJ1-1 | TRBV7-5 | - | -
TGTGCCAGCAGTTTCGAAGCGGGGGACGGCTACGAGCAGTACTTC | CASSFEAGDGYEQYF | TRBJ2-7 | TRBV2 | TRBD2 | -
TGTGCCAGCAGTGTGGGACAGGGGACTTCACCCCTCCACTTT | CASSVGQGTSPLHF | TRBJ1-6 | TRBV27 | TRBD1 | few
TGTGCCAGCAGCTTACCCGACCAGGGCTACGAGCAGTACTTC | CASSLPDQGYEQYF | TRBJ2-7 | TRBV7-9 | - | -
TGCGCCAGCAGCCAAGGGTGGGGACTAGCGGGCGATACGCAGTATTTT | CASSQGWGLAGDTQYF | TRBJ2-3 | TRBV4-1 | TRBD2 | -
TGCGCCAGCAGCCGCTCCAGGGTTCCCGGGGAGCTGTTTTTT | CASSRSRVPGELFF | TRBJ2-2 | TRBV4-3 | - | many
TGCGCCAGCAGCTTGGCAGGGGCCCAGGTCGGTCATGAGCAGTTCTTC | CASSLAGAQVGHEQFF | TRBJ2-1 | TRBV5-1 | - | -
TGTGCCAGTAGTATCCATCGAAGGGGGCTCTCCTACGAGCAGTACTTC | CASSIHRRGLSYEQYF | TRBJ2-7 | TRBV19 | TRBD1 | once
TGTGCCAGCAGCCTTAGACTAGCGGGGTTCACAGATACGCAGTATTTT | CASSLRLAGFTDTQYF | TRBJ2-3 | TRBV7-2 | TRBD2 | -
TGTGCCAGCAGCATCGCCAGGGAACATTCACCCCTCCACTTT | CASSIAREHSPLHF | TRBJ1-6 | TRBV7-9 | - | -
TGTGCTAGTGGTTTGTGGGCAGGGTCCGGGGAGCTGTTTTTT | CASGLWAGSGELFF | TRBJ2-2 | TRBV12-5 | - | -
TGTGCCAGCAGCTTGGCTTCGCGGAAGATCACAGATACGCAGTATTTT | CASSLASRKITDTQYF | TRBJ2-3 | TRBV5-4 | - | -
TGTGCCAGCAGTTTGGGTAGCGGGATTACGAATGAGCAGTTCTTC | CASSLGSGITNEQFF | TRBJ2-1 | TRBV6-5 | TRBD2 | once
TGTGCCAGCAGTGAATTGGGACAGGGCATCTACGAGCAGTACTTC | CASSELGQGIYEQYF | TRBJ2-7 | TRBV6-1 | TRBD1 | -
TGCGCCAGCAGCCAAGAAAGGGCCTCTGATACGCAGTATTTT | CASSQERASDTQYF | TRBJ2-3 | TRBV4-1 | - | -
TGTGCCAGCAGTTCATCGGAGGCGGGGAACACTGAAGCTTTCTTT | CASSSSEAGNTEAFF | TRBJ1-1 | TRBV6-1 | - | -
TGTGCCAGCGGTACAGGGAGCTCCTACAATGAGCAGTTCTTC | CASGTGSSYNEQFF | TRBJ2-1 | TRBV6-6 | - | -
TGTGCCAGCGGGGGGGGAGTCCGCCAAGAGACCCAGTACTTC | CASGGGVRQETQYF | TRBJ2-5 | TRBV7-9 | TRBD2 | -
TGTGCCAGTAGTATAGTGGGCAGGGGGCGAGTTACCGGTCAGCCCCAGCATTTT | CASSIVGRGRVTGQPQHF | TRBJ1-5 | TRBV19 | TRBD1 | -
TGTGCCAGCAGTTTATTGGGGGTGAGAGATACGCAGTATTTT | CASSLLGVRDTQYF | TRBJ2-3 | TRBV27 | - | -
TGTGCCATCAGTGAGGACAGGGACCTTCGCAATCAGCCCCAGCATTTT | CAISEDRDLRNQPQHF | TRBJ1-5 | TRBV10-3 | TRBD1 | -
TGTGCCAGCAGCTCCCGGGACAGGAGTAATGAAAAACTGTTTTTT | CASSSRDRSNEKLFF | TRBJ1-4 | TRBV5-4 | TRBD1 | -
TGTGCCAGCAGCCGACAGAACACTAACTATGGCTACACCTTC | CASSRQNTNYGYTF | TRBJ1-2 | TRBV14 | - | -
TGTGCCAGCAGCTTGGGACTAGCGGAGGACTCCTACAATGAGCAGTTCTTC | CASSLGLAEDSYNEQFF | TRBJ2-1 | TRBV5-4 | TRBD2 | -
TGTGCCAGCAGTACGGGACGGTTAACTCGAGAGACCCAGTACTTC | CASSTGRLTRETQYF | TRBJ2-5 | TRBV6-5 | - | -
TGCGCCAGCAGCTTGACCGGTCCTAACAATGAGCAGTTCTTC | CASSLTGPNNEQFF | TRBJ2-1 | TRBV5-1 | - | -
TGTGCCAGCAGCCAAGAAGAGATCGGGACTTTGTCCTACGAGCAGTACTTC | CASSQEEIGTLSYEQYF | TRBJ2-7 | TRBV14 | - | once
TGTGCCAGCAGTGAATTAGGTACTAGGAACACTGAAGCTTTCTTT | CASSELGTRNTEAFF | TRBJ1-1 | TRBV25-1 | - | -
TGTGCCAGCAGCAGGCAAGGGTTCTCCTACGAGCAGTACTTC | CASSRQGFSYEQYF | TRBJ2-7 | TRBV7-9 | - | -
TGCGCCAGCAGCCAAATGGATAGCAATCAGCCCCAGCATTTT | CASSQMDSNQPQHF | TRBJ1-5 | TRBV4-3 | - | -
TGTGCCAGCAGCTCCCTCGGCTCTATGGTTGGCTACACCTTC | CASSSLGSMVGYTF | TRBJ1-2 | TRBV7-6 | - | -
TGCGCCAGCAGCTTGGAGGGAACCAGGGAGGCTTTCTTT | CASSLEGTREAFF | TRBJ1-1 | TRBV5-1 | - | -
TGTGCCAGCAGTTACACAGGGAGTTACGAGCAGTACTTC | CASSYTGSYEQYF | TRBJ2-7 | TRBV6-5 | - | -
TGTGCCAGCAGCTTAAACCCGGGACTAGCGGGGGGGCACCACAATGAGCAGTTCTTC | CASSLNPGLAGGHHNEQFF | TRBJ2-1 | TRBV7-3 | TRBD2 | -
TGCGCCAGCAGCCAAGAAGGAGCTAACTATGGCTACACCTTC | CASSQEGANYGYTF | TRBJ1-2 | TRBV4-1 | - | -
TGTGCCAGCAGCGAAGGGGGCACCACTGAAGCTTTCTTT | CASSEGGTTEAFF | TRBJ1-1 | TRBV9 | TRBD1 | -
TGTGCCAGCAGAAAAGGGGGGCGATCTTCTTACACAGATACGCAGTATTTT | CASRKGGRSSYTDTQYF | TRBJ2-3 | TRBV27 | - | -
TGTGCCAGTAGTATATCCCCGGTGACAAGGAACTATGGCTACACCTTC | CASSISPVTRNYGYTF | TRBJ1-2 | TRBV19 | - | -
TGTGCCAGCAGTCCTTCTAGCGGGGGCTCCTACGAGCAGTACTTC | CASSPSSGGSYEQYF | TRBJ2-7 | TRBV7-6 | TRBD2 | -
TGTGCCAGCAGTGAGGGGTCCGAGCAGTACTTC | CASSEGSEQYF | TRBJ2-7 | TRBV6-5 | - | -
TGTGCCAGCAGTGGGGGGGTCGGGGATGAGCAGTTCTTC | CASSGGVGDEQFF | TRBJ2-1 | TRBV6-6 | TRBD2 | -
TGTGCCAGCAGCTCCGGTAATTCACCCCTCCACTTT | CASSSGNSPLHF | TRBJ1-6 | TRBV7-9 | - | once
TGTGCCAGCAGCTTAGGATCGGGGAACGAGCAGTACTTC | CASSLGSGNEQYF | TRBJ2-7 | TRBV7-3 | - | -
TGTGCCAGCAGCTTACAGCGGGTAGTACTTGGCGATGAGCAGTTCTTC | CASSLQRVVLGDEQFF | TRBJ2-1 | TRBV7-3 | - | -
TGTGCCAGCAGCGACTACAGGGGAGGAGGGCAGCCCCAGCATTTT | CASSDYRGGGQPQHF | TRBJ1-5 | TRBV7-9 | TRBD1 | -
TGTGCCTGGAGTGTAGCGGGGGGGTTATCCTACGAGCAGTACTTC | CAWSVAGGLSYEQYF | TRBJ2-7 | TRBV30 | TRBD2 | once
TGTGCCAGCAGCTTGGACAGGGGGGCAGATACGCAGTATTTT | CASSLDRGADTQYF | TRBJ2-3 | TRBV5-4 | TRBD1 | -
TGCGCCAGCAGCCAAATCTCACAGATGTCAGATACGCAGTATTTT | CASSQISQMSDTQYF | TRBJ2-3 | TRBV4-3 | - | -
TGTGCCAGCAGCTTGACGGCGGGGGGATACGAGCAGTTCTTC | CASSLTAGGYEQFF | TRBJ2-1 | TRBV5-6 | TRBD2 | -
TGCGCCAGCAGCCAATCTGGTGCAGGCACTGAAGCTTTCTTT | CASSQSGAGTEAFF | TRBJ1-1 | TRBV4-1 | - | -